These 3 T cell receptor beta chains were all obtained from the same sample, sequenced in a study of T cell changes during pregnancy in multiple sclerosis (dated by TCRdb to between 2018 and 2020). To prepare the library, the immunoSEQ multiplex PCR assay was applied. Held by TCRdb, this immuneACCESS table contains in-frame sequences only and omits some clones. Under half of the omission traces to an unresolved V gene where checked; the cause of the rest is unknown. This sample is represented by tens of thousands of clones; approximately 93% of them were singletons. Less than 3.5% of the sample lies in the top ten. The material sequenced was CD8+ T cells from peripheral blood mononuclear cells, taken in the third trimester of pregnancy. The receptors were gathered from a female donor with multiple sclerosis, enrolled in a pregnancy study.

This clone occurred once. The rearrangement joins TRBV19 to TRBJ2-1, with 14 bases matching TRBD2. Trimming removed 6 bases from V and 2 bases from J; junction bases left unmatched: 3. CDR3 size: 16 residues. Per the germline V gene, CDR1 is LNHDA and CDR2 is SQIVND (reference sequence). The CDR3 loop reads CASRGLAGDPYNEQFF. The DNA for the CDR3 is TGTGCCAGTAGGGGACTAGCGGGAGACCCCTACAATGAGCAGTTCTTC.

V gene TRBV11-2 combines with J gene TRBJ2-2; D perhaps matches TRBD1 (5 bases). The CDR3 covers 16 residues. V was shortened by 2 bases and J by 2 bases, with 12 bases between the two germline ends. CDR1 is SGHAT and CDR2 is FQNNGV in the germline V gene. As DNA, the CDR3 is TGTGCCAGCAGCTTACCCCGAGGACATAACACCGGGGAGCTGTTTTTT. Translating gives CASSLPRGHNTGELFF.

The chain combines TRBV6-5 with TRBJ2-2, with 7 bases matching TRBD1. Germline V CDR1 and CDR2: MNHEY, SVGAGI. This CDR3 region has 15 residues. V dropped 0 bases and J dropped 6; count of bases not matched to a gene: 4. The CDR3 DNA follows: TGTGCCAGCAGTTACTCGACAGGGACGGCCGGGGAGCTGTTTTTT. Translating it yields CASSYSTGTAGELFF.